Listed below are T cell receptor beta chains from one sample, sequenced in a study of blood T cell repertoires in COVID-19. Here immunoSEQ multiplex PCR was the method, and the copy in TCRdb shows in-frame clones only, minus some. The sample consists of about 430,000 clones, nearly 90% of them appearing once. Sample: PBMCs or T cells enriched from blood (not recorded which). The receptors shown here come from a woman aged 18-29 years who had been exposed to COVID-19. CDR3s include the opening cysteine and the closing phenylalanine or tryptophan. The D gene is left open where the match is weak. Where a row states a size, it is once, few, many or the class of an expanded clone; other rows omit it.

size: NA
D: TRBD2
V: TRBV27
J: TRBJ2-2
DNA: TGTGCCAGCAGTGCCCCAGCGGGGGGGCGTGTAGGCGGGGAGCTGTTTTTT
CDR3: CASSAPAGGRVGGELFF

size: NA
D: TRBD2
V: TRBV7-7
J: TRBJ2-3
DNA: TGTGCTAGCAGCTTATTGCCTAGCGGGGGAACTAGCACAGATACGCAGTATTTT
CDR3: CASSLLPSGGTSTDTQYF

size: NA
D: TRBD1
V: TRBV28
J: TRBJ2-7
DNA: TGTGCCAGCAGTTTAGAGGGGGCCACCTACGAGCAGTACTTC
CDR3: CASSLEGATYEQYF

size: NA
D: NA
V: TRBV11-2
J: TRBJ1-2
DNA: TGTGCCAGCAGCTTGGGGGCAGGTTATGGCTACACCTTC
CDR3: CASSLGAGYGYTF

size: NA
D: NA
V: TRBV11-2
J: TRBJ1-6
DNA: TGTGCCAGCAGCACGGACACTTTGGGCTCACCCCTCCACTTT
CDR3: CASSTDTLGSPLHF

size: NA
D: TRBD1
V: TRBV19
J: TRBJ1-2
DNA: TGTGCCAGTAGATCGGCAGGGGGGAATTATGGCTACACCTTC
CDR3: CASRSAGGNYGYTF

size: NA
D: NA
V: TRBV7-9
J: TRBJ2-1
DNA: TGTGCCAGCAGCCGTCTAGCCGGGGGTTACAATGAGCAGTTCTTC
CDR3: CASSRLAGGYNEQFF

size: NA
D: TRBD2
V: TRBV28
J: TRBJ2-2
DNA: TGTGCCAGCAGCCCGGGACTAGCGATCGGGGAGCTGTTTTTT
CDR3: CASSPGLAIGELFF

size: NA
D: TRBD1
V: TRBV28
J: TRBJ2-5
DNA: TGTGCCAGCTCCTCGGACAGGGGATTGAGGGGCCAAGAGACCCAGTACTTC
CDR3: CASSSDRGLRGQETQYF

size: NA
D: NA
V: TRBV7-9
J: TRBJ1-4
DNA: TGTGCCAGCACCCTAGGAAGGCAGACTAATGAAAAACTGTTTTTT
CDR3: CASTLGRQTNEKLFF

size: NA
D: TRBD2
V: TRBV5-1
J: TRBJ2-3
DNA: TGCGCCAGCAGCGCCGGGACTAGCGGGAATGTGCATACGCAGTATTTT
CDR3: CASSAGTSGNVHTQYF

size: NA
D: NA
V: TRBV9
J: TRBJ2-1
DNA: TGTGCCAGCAGCGTAGGAGAACGGTACTACAATGAGCAGTTCTTC
CDR3: CASSVGERYYNEQFF

size: NA
D: TRBD1
V: TRBV11-2
J: TRBJ2-7
DNA: TGTGCCAGCAGCTTTCGCCTAAGCGGGACAGGGGGCGAGCAGTACTTC
CDR3: CASSFRLSGTGGEQYF

size: NA
D: NA
V: TRBV18
J: TRBJ1-2
DNA: TGTGCCAGCTCACCGACGGGTACCTATGGCTACACCTTC
CDR3: CASSPTGTYGYTF

size: once
D: NA
V: TRBV21-1
J: TRBJ2-5
DNA: TGTGCCAGCAGCAAAGTGGGAACGGGGGGCCCCGAGGAGACCCAGTACTTC
CDR3: CASSKVGTGGPEETQYF

size: NA
D: TRBD1
V: TRBV11-3
J: TRBJ2-7
DNA: TGTGCCAGCAGTTCAGGGACAGAGGCCTCCTACGAGCAGTACTTC
CDR3: CASSSGTEASYEQYF

size: NA
D: NA
V: TRBV19
J: TRBJ1-5
DNA: TGTGCCAGTAGCACAGGAATTCCCTATAGCAATCAGCCCCAGCATTTT
CDR3: CASSTGIPYSNQPQHF

size: NA
D: TRBD1
V: TRBV27
J: TRBJ1-6
DNA: TGTGCCAGCAGTTTTACAGGGGGGTCACCCCTCCACTTT
CDR3: CASSFTGGSPLHF

size: NA
D: TRBD2
V: TRBV7-6
J: TRBJ2-5
DNA: TGTGCCAGCAGCTTAGCGGGTAGCGGGGTTCAAGAGACCCAGTACTTC
CDR3: CASSLAGSGVQETQYF

size: once
D: NA
V: TRBV24-1
J: TRBJ2-3
DNA: TGTGCCACCAGTGATCGACAGGAGGTCTCCGATACGCAGTATTTT
CDR3: CATSDRQEVSDTQYF

size: NA
D: TRBD2
V: TRBV7-9
J: TRBJ2-7
DNA: TGTGCCAGCAGCTTAGGGGCTAGCGGTACCTACGAGCAGTACTTC
CDR3: CASSLGASGTYEQYF

size: NA
D: NA
V: TRBV25-1
J: TRBJ1-5
DNA: TGTGCCAGCAAAGAGACAGGAGGCAATCAGCCCCAGCATTTT
CDR3: CASKETGGNQPQHF

size: NA
D: TRBD2
V: TRBV28
J: TRBJ2-1
DNA: TGTGCCAGCAGTTTAGGCGGGAGGTCCTACAATGAGCAGTTCTTC
CDR3: CASSLGGRSYNEQFF

size: NA
D: NA
V: TRBV2
J: TRBJ2-7
DNA: TGTGCCACCACAGGGAAAAGTAACGAGCAGTACTTC
CDR3: CATTGKSNEQYF

size: NA
D: NA
V: TRBV28
J: TRBJ1-4
DNA: TGTGCCAGCAGTTCATCGGTGGGGGGGCGCGCAACTAATGAAAAACTGTTTTTT
CDR3: CASSSSVGGRATNEKLFF

size: NA
D: TRBD1
V: TRBV3-1/TRBV3-2
J: TRBJ2-1
DNA: TGTGCCAGCAGCCAAGGGCAGGGGGCAATCAATGAGCAGTTCTTC
CDR3: CASSQGQGAINEQFF

size: NA
D: TRBD2
V: TRBV6-5
J: TRBJ2-3
DNA: TGTGCCAGCGGTCGGGGGGGCACGGATACGCAGTATTTT
CDR3: CASGRGGTDTQYF